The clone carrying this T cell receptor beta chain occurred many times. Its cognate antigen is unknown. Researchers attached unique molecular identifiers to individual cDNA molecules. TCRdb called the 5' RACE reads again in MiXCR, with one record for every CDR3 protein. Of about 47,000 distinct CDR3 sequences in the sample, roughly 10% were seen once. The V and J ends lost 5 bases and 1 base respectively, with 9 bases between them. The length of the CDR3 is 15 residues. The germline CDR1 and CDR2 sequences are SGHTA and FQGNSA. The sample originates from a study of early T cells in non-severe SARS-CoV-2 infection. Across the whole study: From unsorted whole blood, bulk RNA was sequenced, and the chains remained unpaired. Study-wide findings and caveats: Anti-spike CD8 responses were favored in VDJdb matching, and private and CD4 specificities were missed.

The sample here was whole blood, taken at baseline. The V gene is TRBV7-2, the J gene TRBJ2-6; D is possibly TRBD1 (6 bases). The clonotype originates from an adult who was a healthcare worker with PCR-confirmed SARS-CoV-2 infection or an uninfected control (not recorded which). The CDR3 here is CASSPQGSGANVLTF. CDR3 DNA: TGTGCCAGCAGCCCACAGGGATCTGGGGCCAACGTCCTGACTTTC.